This T cell receptor beta chain is from a study of blood T cell repertoires in COVID-19. Here immunoSEQ multiplex PCR was the method, and the copy in TCRdb shows in-frame clones only, minus some. The table records roughly 190,000 clones, 65% to 85% of them present only once. Germline-derived CDR1 and CDR2 are MGHRA and YSYEKL. The CDR3 contains 16 residues. As concerns this clone: One end of the junction fails to match germline, which may point to a read error.

The sequenced sample consisted of peripheral blood. This rearrangement joins TRBV4-1 to TRBJ2-2; the match to TRBD1 covers 8 bases. The sequence came from a human donor with acute or convalescent COVID-19. The donor label of this sample is uncertain. The CDR3 nucleotides are TGCGCCGGCAGCCAAGACCCAGGACAGGGATTCGGGGAGCTGTTTTTT. This encodes CAGSQDPGQGFGELFF.